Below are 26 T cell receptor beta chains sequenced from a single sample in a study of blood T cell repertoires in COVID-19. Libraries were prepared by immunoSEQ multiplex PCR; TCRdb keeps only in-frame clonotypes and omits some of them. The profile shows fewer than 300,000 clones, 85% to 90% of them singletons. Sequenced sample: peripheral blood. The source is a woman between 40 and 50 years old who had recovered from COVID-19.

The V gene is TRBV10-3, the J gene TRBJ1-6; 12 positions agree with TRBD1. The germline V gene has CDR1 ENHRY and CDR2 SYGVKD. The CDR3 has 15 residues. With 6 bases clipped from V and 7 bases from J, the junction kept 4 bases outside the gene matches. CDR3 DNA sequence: TGTGCCATCAGCCGGGACAGGGGGCAGAATTCACCCCTCCACTTT. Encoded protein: CAISRDRGQNSPLHF.

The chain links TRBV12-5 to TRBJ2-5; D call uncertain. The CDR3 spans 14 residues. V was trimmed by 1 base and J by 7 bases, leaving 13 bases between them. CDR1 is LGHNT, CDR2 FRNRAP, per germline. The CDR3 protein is CASGLAPGGRTQYF. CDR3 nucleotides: TGTGCTAGTGGTTTGGCTCCCGGTGGGCGGACCCAGTACTTC. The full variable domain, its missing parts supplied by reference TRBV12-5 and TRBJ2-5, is DARVTQTPRHKVTEMGQEVTMRCQPILGHNTVFWYRQTMMQGLELLAYFRNRAPLDDSGMPKDRFSAEMPDATLATLKIQPSEPRDSAVYFCASGLAPGGRTQYFGPGTRLLVL.

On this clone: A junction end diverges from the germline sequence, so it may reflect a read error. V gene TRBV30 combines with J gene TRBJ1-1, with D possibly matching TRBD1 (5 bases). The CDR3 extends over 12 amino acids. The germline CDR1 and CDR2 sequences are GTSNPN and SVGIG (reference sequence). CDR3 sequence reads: CAWSPLGSGGIF. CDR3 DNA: TGTGCCTGGAGTCCCCTAGGGAGTGGGGGGATCTTT.

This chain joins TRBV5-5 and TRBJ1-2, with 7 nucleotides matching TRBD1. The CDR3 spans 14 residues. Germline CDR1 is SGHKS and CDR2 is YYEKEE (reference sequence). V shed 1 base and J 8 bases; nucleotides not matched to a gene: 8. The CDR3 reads CASSLSMGQYGYTF. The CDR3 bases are TGTGCCAGCAGCTTGTCAATGGGACAGTACGGCTACACCTTC.

The CDR3 protein is CASRPGGPTNEKLFF. In DNA, the CDR3 is TGTGCCAGCAGACCAGGGGGGCCAACTAATGAAAAACTGTTTTTT. The rearrangement links TRBV6-5 to TRBJ1-4, with TRBD1 identical over 7 bases. Germline CDR1 is MNHEY and CDR2 is SVGAGI. The J segment lost 0 bases and the V segment lost 6 bases, leaving 4 bases of the junction unmatched. The CDR3 spans 15 residues.

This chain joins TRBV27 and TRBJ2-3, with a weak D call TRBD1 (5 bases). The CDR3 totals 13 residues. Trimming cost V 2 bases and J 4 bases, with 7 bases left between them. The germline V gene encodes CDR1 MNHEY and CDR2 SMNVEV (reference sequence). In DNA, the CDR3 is TGTGCCAGCAGTTTAGCAGGGCCAGATACGCAGTATTTT. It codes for CASSLAGPDTQYF.

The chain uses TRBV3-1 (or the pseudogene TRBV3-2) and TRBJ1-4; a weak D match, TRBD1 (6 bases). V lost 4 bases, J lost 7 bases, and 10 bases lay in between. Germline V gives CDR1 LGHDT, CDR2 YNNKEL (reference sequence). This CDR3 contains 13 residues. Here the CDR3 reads CASSPRGSEKLFF. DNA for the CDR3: TGTGCCAGCAGCCCGAGGGGGAGTGAAAAACTGTTTTTT.

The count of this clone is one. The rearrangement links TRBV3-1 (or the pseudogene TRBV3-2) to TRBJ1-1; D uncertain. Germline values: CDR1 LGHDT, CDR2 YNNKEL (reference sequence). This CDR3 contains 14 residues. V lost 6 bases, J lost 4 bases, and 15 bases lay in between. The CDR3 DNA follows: TGTGCCAGCAGACCGGGTGGAAGCGGCACTGAAGCTTTCTTT. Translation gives CASRPGGSGTEAFF.

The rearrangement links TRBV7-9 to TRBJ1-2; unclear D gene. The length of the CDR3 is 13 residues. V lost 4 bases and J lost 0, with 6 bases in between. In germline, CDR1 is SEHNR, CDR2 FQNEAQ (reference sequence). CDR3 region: CASSSFANYGYTF. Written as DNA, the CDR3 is TGTGCCAGCAGCTCATTTGCTAACTATGGCTACACCTTC.

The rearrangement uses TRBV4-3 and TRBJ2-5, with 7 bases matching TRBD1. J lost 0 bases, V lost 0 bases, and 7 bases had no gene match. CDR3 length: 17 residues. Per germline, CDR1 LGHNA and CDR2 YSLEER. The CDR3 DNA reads TGCGCCAGCAGCCAAGACTGGGGGACAGCACACCAAGAGACCCAGTACTTC. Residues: CASSQDWGTAHQETQYF.

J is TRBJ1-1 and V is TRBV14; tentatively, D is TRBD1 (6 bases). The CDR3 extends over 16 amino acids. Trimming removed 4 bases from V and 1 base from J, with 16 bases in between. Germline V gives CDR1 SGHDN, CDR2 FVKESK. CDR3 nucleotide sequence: TGTGCCAGCAGCCCCCGTCCCGACAGGCGGAACACTGAAGCTTTCTTT. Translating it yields CASSPRPDRRNTEAFF.

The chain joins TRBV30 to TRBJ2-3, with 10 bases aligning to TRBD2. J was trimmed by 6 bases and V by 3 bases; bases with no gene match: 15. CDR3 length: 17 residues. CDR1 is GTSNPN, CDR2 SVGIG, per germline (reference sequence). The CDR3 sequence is CAWSRRGLAETRDTQYF. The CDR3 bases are TGTGCCTGGAGCCGCCGAGGACTAGCGGAGACACGGGATACGCAGTATTTT.

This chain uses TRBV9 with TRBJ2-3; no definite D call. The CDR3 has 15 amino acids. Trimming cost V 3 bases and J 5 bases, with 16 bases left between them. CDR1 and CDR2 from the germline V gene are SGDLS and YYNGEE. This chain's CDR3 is CASSALGSNKDTQYF. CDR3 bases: TGTGCCAGCAGCGCCCTGGGCTCTAACAAAGATACGCAGTATTTT.

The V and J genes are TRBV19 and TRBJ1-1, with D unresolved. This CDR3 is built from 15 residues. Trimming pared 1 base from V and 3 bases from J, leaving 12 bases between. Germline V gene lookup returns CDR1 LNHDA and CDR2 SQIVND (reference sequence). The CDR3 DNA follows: TGTGCCAGTAGTATAGTGGGCGTATGGGACACTGAAGCTTTCTTT. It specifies CASSIVGVWDTEAFF. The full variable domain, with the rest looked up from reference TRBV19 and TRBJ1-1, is DGGITQSPKYLFRKEGQNVTLSCEQNLNHDAMYWYRQDPGQGLRLIYYSQIVNDFQKGDIAEGYSVSREKKESFPLTVTSAQKNPTAFYLCASSIVGVWDTEAFFGQGTRLTVV.

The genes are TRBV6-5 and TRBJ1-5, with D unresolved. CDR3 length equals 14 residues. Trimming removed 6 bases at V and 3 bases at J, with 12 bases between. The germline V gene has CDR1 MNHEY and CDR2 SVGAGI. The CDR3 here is CASSPQVNNQPQHF. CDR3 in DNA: TGTGCCAGCAGCCCCCAGGTGAACAATCAGCCCCAGCATTTT.

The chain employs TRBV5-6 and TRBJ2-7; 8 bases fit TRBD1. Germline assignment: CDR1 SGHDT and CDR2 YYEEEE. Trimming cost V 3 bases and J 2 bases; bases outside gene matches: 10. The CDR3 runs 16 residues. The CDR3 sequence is CASSSYLGTGAYEQYF. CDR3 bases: TGTGCCAGCAGCTCCTACCTTGGGACAGGCGCCTACGAGCAGTACTTC.

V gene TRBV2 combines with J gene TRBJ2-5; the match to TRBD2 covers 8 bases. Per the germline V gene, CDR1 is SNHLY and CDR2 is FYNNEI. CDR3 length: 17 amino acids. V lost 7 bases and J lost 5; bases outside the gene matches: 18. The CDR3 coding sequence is TGTGCCAGCAACAAAGACGGACAGTTGAGCGGGAGTGAGACCCAGTACTTC. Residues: CASNKDGQLSGSETQYF.

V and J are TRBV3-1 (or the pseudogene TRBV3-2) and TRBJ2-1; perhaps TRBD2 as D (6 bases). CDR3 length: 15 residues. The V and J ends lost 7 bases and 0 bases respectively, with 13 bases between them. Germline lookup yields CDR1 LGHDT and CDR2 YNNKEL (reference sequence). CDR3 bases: TGTGCCAGCACCTTCGGGGGAAACTCCTACAATGAGCAGTTCTTC. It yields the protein CASTFGGNSYNEQFF.

The CDR3 region is CASSQEGAAGASSTDTQYF. CDR3 bases: TGCGCCAGCAGCCAAGAGGGGGCAGCGGGAGCCTCTAGCACAGATACGCAGTATTTT. The rearrangement joins TRBV4-1 to TRBJ2-3; 8 bases agree with TRBD2. Losses at the gene ends were 0 bases for V and 0 bases for J; bases not matched to a gene: 11. The CDR3 contains 19 residues. In germline, CDR1 is MGHRA, CDR2 YSYEKL.

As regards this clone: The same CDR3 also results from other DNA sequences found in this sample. CDR3 sequence reads: CASSPPGQETQYF. In DNA form, the CDR3 reads TGTGCCAGCAGCCCCCCGGGGCAAGAGACCCAGTACTTC. The chain combines TRBV12-3 or TRBV12-4 with TRBJ2-5, with D perhaps matching TRBD2 (5 bases). This CDR3 spans 13 amino acids. Trimming removed 6 bases from V and 2 bases from J, with 10 bases in between.

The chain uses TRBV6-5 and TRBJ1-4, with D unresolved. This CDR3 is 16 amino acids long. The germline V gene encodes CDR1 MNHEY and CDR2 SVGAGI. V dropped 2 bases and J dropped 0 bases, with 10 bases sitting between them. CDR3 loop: CASSYGQTATNEKLFF. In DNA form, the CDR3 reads TGTGCCAGCAGTTACGGCCAGACTGCAACTAATGAAAAACTGTTTTTT.

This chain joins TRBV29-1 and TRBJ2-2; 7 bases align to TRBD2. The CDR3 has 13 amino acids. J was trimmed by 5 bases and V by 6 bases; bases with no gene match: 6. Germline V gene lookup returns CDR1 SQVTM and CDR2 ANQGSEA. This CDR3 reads CSVQVGGTGELFF. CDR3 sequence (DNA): TGCAGCGTCCAGGTGGGGGGGACCGGGGAGCTGTTTTTT.

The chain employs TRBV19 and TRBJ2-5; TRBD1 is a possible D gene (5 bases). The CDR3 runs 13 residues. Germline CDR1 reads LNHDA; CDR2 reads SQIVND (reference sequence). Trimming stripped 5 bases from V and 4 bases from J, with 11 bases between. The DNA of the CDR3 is TGTGCCAGTAGTGGCCTCCAGGGAGAGACCCAGTACTTC. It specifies CASSGLQGETQYF.

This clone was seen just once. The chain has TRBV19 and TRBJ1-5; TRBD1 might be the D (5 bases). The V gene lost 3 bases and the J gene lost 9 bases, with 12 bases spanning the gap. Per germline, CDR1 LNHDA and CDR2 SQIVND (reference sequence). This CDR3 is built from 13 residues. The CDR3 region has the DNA TGTGCCAGTAGTATGGGGCAGGGCGCGCCCCAGCATTTT. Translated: CASSMGQGAPQHF.

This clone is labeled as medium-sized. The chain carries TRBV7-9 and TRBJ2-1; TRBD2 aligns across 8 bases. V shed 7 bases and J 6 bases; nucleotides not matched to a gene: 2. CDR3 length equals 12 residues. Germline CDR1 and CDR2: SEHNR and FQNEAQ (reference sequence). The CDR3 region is CASKTSVNEQFF. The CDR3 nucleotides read TGTGCCAGCAAGACTAGCGTCAATGAGCAGTTCTTC.

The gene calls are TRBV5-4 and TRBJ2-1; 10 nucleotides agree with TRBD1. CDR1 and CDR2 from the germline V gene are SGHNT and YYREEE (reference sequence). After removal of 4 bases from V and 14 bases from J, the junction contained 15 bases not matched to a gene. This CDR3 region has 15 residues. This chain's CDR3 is CASSTRTGGFVVEFF. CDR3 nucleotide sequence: TGTGCCAGCAGCACCCGGACAGGGGGTTTTGTCGTGGAGTTCTTC.